This T cell receptor beta chain was documented in a study of shared clonotypes between healthy human individuals (dated by TCRdb to 2020 to 2022). Broadly, across the study: The cohort comprised a couple of women and a few men aged 18 to 49 years. For each donor, CD4 naive and CD4 memory were each run on three plates, CD8 naive on two plates, and CD8 memory on one plate. To estimate repertoire size and how much clonotypes are shared between individuals, the study performed deep sequencing of blood TCR repertoires from a few healthy adults. To increase sequencing depth and limit assay-specific biases, different laboratories used diverse techniques to prepare libraries and sequence TCR repertoires. Between about 0.94 and 8.9 billion PBMCs per donor were obtained by leukapheresis.

The donors were healthy, HIV-negative adults who had no recently reported acute infections or vaccinations. Every donor was a Caucasian adult living in Nashville, Tennessee, USA. CD4+ T cells were enriched by magnetic negative selection, after which naive cells were positively selected on CD45RA and the negative fraction was taken as the memory subset. Blood was collected by leukapheresis, and PBMCs were isolated by Ficoll-Histopaque density gradient centrifugation and then cryopreserved in liquid nitrogen vapor phase. Purity and quantity of every magnetically sorted T cell population were checked by analytical flow cytometry. Genomic DNA was isolated from each sorted fraction and quantified by UV absorbance on a Nanodrop 2000c. The germline V gene (reference sequence) sets CDR1 to LNHNV and CDR2 to YYDKDF. Including the terminal cysteine and phenylalanine, the CDR3 comprises 15 residues. Left in the record is the CDR3 DNA by itself, 45 bases read in frame from the first base. V trim: 0 bases; J trim: 5 bases; unmatched bases: 6.

Using the deep immunoSEQ assay, TCR CDR3 regions were amplified from genomic DNA by multiplex PCR. Extracted genomic DNA from each cell subset was distributed evenly across all wells of several immunoSEQ 96-well plates, and each plate was treated as a replicate. For sorted subsets, 200 ng of genomic DNA, equivalent to roughly 30,000 T cell genomes, went into each replicate PCR. The purified libraries were quantified using a Qubit 3.0 fluorometer, sized with a Bioanalyzer 2100, and then quantified again using the KAPA Library Quantification kit. A separate single-read 150-cycle Illumina NextSeq 550 flow cell was used to sequence each immunoSEQ 96-well plate. In the paper's pipeline: Because the immunoSEQ output held only junctional sequences and lacked quality scores, the filtering could not match the filtering applied to full-length reads. To assign V/J genes and CDR3, sequences were annotated against IMGT germline references using PyIR, a Python wrapper for IgBLAST v1.9. Reads were filtered out if the reads had weak V/J assignments (E-value above 1e-6), no CDR3, stop codons, out-of-frame junctions, or ambiguous translated residues. V3J clonotypes were defined as sequences sharing the same inferred V gene, J gene, and CDR3 amino acid sequence. Percentage overlap between repertoires was calculated by dividing the number of shared unique clonotypes by the size of the smaller repertoire. Repertoire richness was assessed with RTK rarefaction, the Chao1 estimator, and Recon v2.1 estimates of unobserved clonotypes. Generation probabilities were computed with OLGA for all TCRbeta clonotypes obtained by the gDNA method from a handful of donors. TCRdb re-hosts the immuneACCESS table, in-frame sequences only. Its copies lack some clones; in the studies checked, an unresolved V gene accounts for under half of them, and the cause for the rest is not known. V, J and clone size are those of that table, while D and trimming were read from the DNA. This sample holds approximately 2.5 million clones; roughly 93% were observed only once. The top ten hold around 0.37% of the sample.

Points on this clone: Its antigen has not been determined. Base qualities are not recorded, but no much larger clone differs from it by a single base.

Overall results and qualifications from the work: About 4.5% of naive CD4, around 3.6% of naive CD8, around 2.3% of memory CD4, and more than 0.35% of memory CD8 clonotypes were shared across a few donors. Pairwise subsampling indicated that sequencing depth was expected to affect the degree of clonotype sharing among donors. Sampling was limited to blood, and TCR repertoires in tissue likely differ from TCR repertoires in blood. Compared with non-shared clonotypes, clonotypes shared by all four sorted-subset donors had higher generation probabilities. Rarefaction of sorted-subset datasets indicated incomplete sequencing despite the large sequencing depth. Estimated clonotype richness was generally larger for naive than for memory subsets. Because the study included only a small number of donors, the genetic and exposure-history diversity represented was limited.

Recombination joined TRBV15 with TRBJ1-2; 7 of the junction bases match TRBD1. The sequenced sample consisted of naive CD4+ T cells from PBMCs. The cell subset or site label of this sample denotes: CD45RA+ positively selected. The TCR originated in a man aged 18 to 35 in good health. Some clones in this sample may be carry-over from other donors' samples. The DNA sequence is given as TGTGCCACCAGCAGAGAGTCACAGGGGTTGTATGGCTACACCTTC. The resulting protein is CATSRESQGLYGYTF. The full variable domain, completed from the reference TRBV15 and TRBJ1-2 proteins outside the CDR3, reads DAMVIQNPRYQVTQFGKPVTLSCSQTLNHNVMYWYQQKSSQAPKLLFHYYDKDFNNEADTPDNFQSRRPNTSFCFLDIRSPGLGDTAMYLCATSRESQGLYGYTFGSGTRLTVV.